The 12 T cell receptor beta chains listed next were all sequenced from one sample in a study of T cells in Graves' hyperthyroidism and ophthalmopathy. RNA transcripts provided the source from which TCR beta CDR3 regions were amplified. With the HTBI primer set, the TCR CDR3 went through a first round of RT-PCR. TCRdb analysed the multiplex PCR reads with MiXCR anew, one entry per CDR3 protein. Of under 350,000 distinct CDR3 sequences in the sample, 12% to 15% were seen once. Sequencing input: blood. These receptors came from a woman aged 35 to 49 with Graves' ophthalmopathy.

This clonotype was picked up a small number of times. The chain carries TRBV27 and TRBJ2-7; 7 bases are shared with TRBD2. Looked up from germline, CDR1 is MNHEY and CDR2 is SMNVEV (reference sequence). The ends lost 4 bases at V and 3 bases at J; junction bases unmatched: 12. CDR3 length: 16 residues. CDR3 bases: TGTGCCAGCAGTTACCAAGGGGAGGGGCTTGACTACGAGCAGTACTTC. Amino acids: CASSYQGEGLDYEQYF.

Regarding this clonotype: Since a much larger clone is just one base distant, this may be a read error. This sequence joins TRBV20-1 and TRBJ2-1, with D hard to call. The germline V gene has CDR1 DFQATT and CDR2 SNEGSKA (reference sequence). Trimming removed 3 bases at V and 8 bases at J, with 11 bases between. The CDR3 consists of 12 residues. In nucleotides, the CDR3 is TGCAGTGCTAGGACACAGTCCTATGAGCAGTTCTTC. This translates into CSARTQSYEQFF.

The chain links TRBV10-2 to TRBJ1-5; 10 bases are a match to TRBD1. The J segment lost 6 bases and the V segment lost 4 bases, leaving 3 bases of the junction unmatched. The CDR3 totals 14 residues. Germline CDR1 and CDR2: WSHSY and SAAADI. For the CDR3, the DNA is TGCGCCAGCAGTGGGGACAGGGGACGTCAGCCCCAGCATTTT. Translated: CASSGDRGRQPQHF.

The chain recombines TRBV7-9 with TRBJ1-2; unclear D gene. The CDR3 covers 14 residues. Germline V gene data show CDR1 as SEHNR and CDR2 as FQNEAQ (reference sequence). Trimming removed 7 bases at V and 5 bases at J, with 17 bases between. CDR3 bases: TGTGCCAGCACTCTCCCTGCGGACGAATATGGCTACACCTTC. Protein product: CASTLPADEYGYTF.

This clonotype has a count of ten or more. The V and J genes are TRBV10-2 and TRBJ1-5; D is unresolved. This CDR3 has 13 residues. Trimming shortened V by 9 bases and J by 3 bases, and 12 bases separated the two germline ends. Germline V gives CDR1 WSHSY, CDR2 SAAADI. CDR3 in amino acids: CASRKAVNQPQHF. In DNA form, the CDR3 reads TGCGCCAGTCGAAAGGCCGTCAATCAGCCCCAGCATTTT.

This rearrangement joins TRBV5-1 to TRBJ1-1; TRBD1 might be the D (5 bases). Trimming left V 2 bases short and J 4 bases short, with 9 bases between. CDR1 is SGHRS, CDR2 YFSETQ, per germline. CDR3 length: 13 amino acids. CDR3 nucleotides: TGCGCCAGCAGCTTATTAGGGGTCACTGAAGCTTTCTTT. This codes for CASSLLGVTEAFF.

In its sample, this clonotype was seen many times. V and J are TRBV27 and TRBJ2-1; 7 bases are shared with TRBD2. The J segment lost 2 bases and the V segment lost 3 bases, leaving 7 bases of the junction unmatched. This CDR3 comprises 16 residues. CDR1 and CDR2 from the germline V gene are MNHEY and SMNVEV (reference sequence). CDR3 nucleotides: TGTGCCAGCAGTTTTGGGGACTATCGACCCTACAATGAGCAGTTCTTC. It is translated as CASSFGDYRPYNEQFF.

In its sample, this clonotype was seen many times. The chain uses TRBV6-5 and TRBJ1-1; D unresolved. V was pared by 0 bases and J by 1 base, with 6 bases between. CDR3 size: 14 residues. Germline CDR1 MNHEY, CDR2 SVGAGI. CDR3 sequence reads: CASSYSIRNTEAFF. CDR3 nucleotides: TGTGCCAGCAGTTACTCGATAAGGAACACTGAAGCTTTCTTT.

Comments on this clonotype: A much larger clone differs by one base, so this may be a read error. This chain uses TRBV2 with TRBJ2-7, with 14 positions matching TRBD2. The junction had 8 bases not matched to a gene; V was cut back by 6 bases and J by 7 bases. The CDR3 length is 15 residues. From germline, CDR1 is SNHLY and CDR2 FYNNEI. The CDR3 region is CASRGTGLAGAEQYF. CDR3 sequence (DNA): TGTGCCAGCAGAGGGACGGGACTAGCGGGAGCTGAGCAGTACTTC.

This clonotype turned up a few times. The chain couples TRBV19 to TRBJ2-3; 12 positions agree with TRBD2. CDR1 is LNHDA and CDR2 is SQIVND in the germline V gene (reference sequence). The CDR3 is 16 residues long. After removal of 5 bases from V and 3 bases from J, the junction contained 6 bases not matched to a gene. The DNA of the CDR3 is TGTGCCAGTAGTGTGCTAGCGGGGGGGCTGACAGATACGCAGTATTTT. Its protein is CASSVLAGGLTDTQYF.

This clonotype was counted at least ten times. The chain carries TRBV6-1 and TRBJ2-7; D is unclear. The CDR3 consists of 14 residues. Germline-derived CDR1 and CDR2 are MNHNS and SASEGT. Between the trimmed V and J ends, which lost 5 bases and 3 bases, there was a span of 14 bases. In nucleotides, the CDR3 is TGTGCCAGCAGTCCCCGGGTCCAAAACTACGAGCAGTACTTC. Translating gives CASSPRVQNYEQYF.

This clonotype was detected a few times. The V gene is TRBV7-9, the J gene TRBJ1-5; D is unclear. Germline assignment: CDR1 SEHNR and CDR2 FQNEAQ (reference sequence). The ends were cut back, 5 bases at V and 6 bases at J, with 11 bases in the middle. This CDR3 spans 13 amino acids. As DNA, the CDR3 is TGTGCCAGCAGCCTATGGGAAGGTCAGCCCCAGCATTTT. This translates into CASSLWEGQPQHF.